This T cell receptor beta chain was recorded in a study of blood T cells in healthy people across ages. CDR3 size: 13 residues. Trimming shortened V by 5 bases and J by 6 bases, and 11 bases separated the two germline ends. Germline loops: CDR1 LNHNV, CDR2 YYDKDF (reference sequence). Researchers isolated at least 6 million PBMCs per sample. Next came a second PCR, run for about 6 to 12 cycles, which used a sample-barcoded 5' primer along with a J-beta primer mix. Using its own MiXCR run on the 5' RACE reads, TCRdb lists one record per CDR3 protein. The sample records about 380,000 distinct CDR3 sequences, 50% to 60% being singletons.

The clonotype was recovered from a man in his 60s in good health. The genes are TRBV15 and TRBJ2-1; D gene ambiguous. The sample comprised blood. The chain's CDR3 is CATSQTRSNEQFF. The CDR3 DNA reads TGTGCCACCAGCCAAACCCGGAGCAATGAGCAGTTCTTC.